The present T cell receptor beta chain was sequenced within a study of blood T cell repertoires in COVID-19. Turning to the study itself: The study drew acute and convalescent COVID-19 samples from the United States, Italy and Spain.

TCRdb keeps only in-frame clones here, not all; method: immunoSEQ multiplex PCR. The table shows about 98,000 clones, with 84% occurring only once. The V end lost 2 bases, the J end lost 2 bases, and 14 bases lay between the germline ends. CDR1 is MGHRA and CDR2 is YSYEKL in the germline V gene. The CDR3 length is 16 residues. Source material: peripheral blood. This rearrangement joins TRBV4-1 to TRBJ2-3, with D possibly TRBD2 on 7 matching bases. This TCR was sampled from a man in his forties with active or convalescent COVID-19. The CDR3 region has the DNA TGCGCCAGCAGCCAAAGTTCGGGGGGCTACACAGATACGCAGTATTTT. As protein: CASSQSSGGYTDTQYF.